These T cell receptor beta chains were read from a single sample in a study of T cells expressing NK-cell markers. For each CDR3 protein, TCRdb gives one entry from its re-call of the 5' RACE reads, without DNA. This repertoire includes about 550,000 distinct CDR3 sequences. The material sequenced was blood T cells: a sorted CD56 or NKG2C T cell subset, CD4+ or CD8+ T cells, or bulk PBMC T cells (not recorded which). The receptors stem from a man aged 18 to 29 in good health. CDR3s include the opening cysteine and the closing phenylalanine or tryptophan.

TRBJ2-1,TRBV5-5,CASSSGTSGTSEQFF
TRBJ2-5,TRBV20-1,CSARRVLAEETQYF
TRBJ2-1,TRBV9,CASSVGVGFDEQFF
TRBJ2-4,TRBV20-1,CSARSRYEGRMTKNIQYF
TRBJ2-3,TRBV27,CASSFLAPSTDTQYF
TRBJ2-3,TRBV5-6,CASSKRDYTDTQYF
TRBJ2-4,TRBV28,CASPAREGLAKNIQYF
TRBJ2-4,TRBV7-9,CASSPPVEAKNIQYF
TRBJ2-3,TRBV5-6,CASSSDGLEDLRADTQYF
TRBJ2-2,TRBV12-3/TRBV12-4,CASSSFLLAGSTGELFF
TRBJ1-1,TRBV12-3/TRBV12-4,CASSFGLLEAFF
TRBJ2-1,TRBV7-2,CASSSGFGNEQFF
TRBJ2-3,TRBV25-1,CASMRADSTDTQYF
TRBJ2-7,TRBV29-1,CSVGGTVTYEQYF
TRBJ1-1,TRBV7-2,CASFPGRGWDTEAFF
TRBJ1-1,TRBV3-1,CASSQEPGTRTEALF
TRBJ2-1,TRBV30,CAWKIQGAYNEQFF
TRBJ2-7,TRBV5-1,CASSLNHRSYF
TRBJ1-5,TRBV12-3/TRBV12-4,CASSYRGVQHF
TRBJ2-5,TRBV4-1,CASSHPTGGETQYF
TRBJ2-7,TRBV28,CASMIGRGEQYF
TRBJ1-1,TRBV6-5,CASRRGINTEAFF
TRBJ1-4,TRBV4-1,CASSQARTGNEKLFF
TRBJ1-5,TRBV5-1,CASSEQGGTNQPQHF
TRBJ1-3,TRBV15,CATSLAGNTIYF
TRBJ2-7,TRBV10-3,CAISESDGTYEQYF
TRBJ1-2,TRBV5-1,CASSSDPGGNYGYTF
TRBJ2-5,TRBV6-5,CASIGGQETQYF
TRBJ1-2,TRBV9,CASSARQEYYGYTF
TRBJ2-5,TRBV4-1,CASTPNRGRETQYF
TRBJ2-6,TRBV20-1,CSARRRLAGGPGANVLTF
TRBJ2-2,TRBV6-5,CASSYSGIGGLITTGELFF
TRBJ2-2,TRBV4-1,CASSQFIGLAGNTGELFF
TRBJ2-1,TRBV3-1,CASSFRTGDSEQFF
TRBJ2-1,TRBV3-1,CASSQGWPGADEQFF
TRBJ2-1,TRBV14,CASSQELGLARREQFF
TRBJ1-6,TRBV5-5,CASSLVAEYDSPLHF
TRBJ2-7,TRBV10-3,CAISVTSGSREQYF
TRBJ2-3,TRBV28,CASSFSYSRGHGTQYF
TRBJ2-7,TRBV4-3,CASSQGSASSKNEQYF
TRBJ2-3,TRBV5-1,CASSDSGNTDTQYF
TRBJ1-2,TRBV20-1,CSARVQARTGASSNYGYTF
TRBJ2-1,TRBV29-1,CSVDRNSEKFF
TRBJ2-1,TRBV19,CASTLRQGGSYNEQFF
TRBJ2-1,TRBV6-1,CATKAAAFYEQFF
TRBJ1-4,TRBV7-2,CASSQRRVLATNEKLFF
TRBJ2-1,TRBV4-1,CASSQAAAIGPYNEQFF
TRBJ2-1,TRBV24-1,CATSDPRGQFF
TRBJ2-6,TRBV14,CARLSGAPTSGANVLTF
TRBJ2-5,TRBV24-1,CATSDLGTGGIRETQYF
TRBJ2-3,TRBV10-2,CASSEGDRGDTQYF
TRBJ1-6,TRBV12-3/TRBV12-4,CASTKGGQDSPLHF
TRBJ2-1,TRBV5-1,CASSSAAGTYNEQFF
TRBJ1-1,TRBV19,CASTLRNRGPEAFF
TRBJ2-3,TRBV29-1,CSVVLQDPRVADTQYF
TRBJ2-1,TRBV20-1,CSANKGLAGNEQFF
TRBJ1-1,TRBV7-2,CASSLGAMNTEAFF